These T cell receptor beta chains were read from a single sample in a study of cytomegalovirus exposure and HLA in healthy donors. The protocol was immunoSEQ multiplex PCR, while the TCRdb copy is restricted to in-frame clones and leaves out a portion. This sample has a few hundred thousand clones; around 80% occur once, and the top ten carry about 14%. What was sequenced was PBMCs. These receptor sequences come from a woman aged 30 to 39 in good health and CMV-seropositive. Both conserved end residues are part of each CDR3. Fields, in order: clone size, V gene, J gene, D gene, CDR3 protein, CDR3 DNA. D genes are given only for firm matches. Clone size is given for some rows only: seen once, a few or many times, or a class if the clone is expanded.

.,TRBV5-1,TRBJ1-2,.,CASSLPGQNYGYTF,TGCGCCAGCAGCTTGCCTGGACAGAACTATGGCTACACCTTC
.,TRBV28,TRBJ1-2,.,CASSGNLYGYTF,TGTGCCAGCAGTGGGAATTTGTATGGCTACACCTTC
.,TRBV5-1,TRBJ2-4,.,CARAWGEDKNIQYF,TGCGCCAGAGCTTGGGGGGAGGACAAAAACATTCAGTACTTC
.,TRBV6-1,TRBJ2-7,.,CASSGPLRYIDEQYF,TGTGCCAGCAGTGGTCCACTTCGGTATATTGACGAGCAGTACTTC
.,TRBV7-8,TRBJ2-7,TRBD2,CASSLGLAGESSYEQYF,TGTGCCAGCAGTCTAGGACTAGCGGGAGAGAGCTCCTACGAGCAGTACTTC
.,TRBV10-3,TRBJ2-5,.,CAISESLETQYF,TGTGCCATCAGTGAGTCCTTGGAGACCCAGTACTTC
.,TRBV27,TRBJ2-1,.,CASWDLYNEQFF,TGTGCCAGCTGGGACCTATACAATGAGCAGTTCTTC
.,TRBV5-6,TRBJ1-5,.,CASSYRDGPSNQPQHF,TGTGCCAGCAGCTACCGGGACGGCCCAAGCAATCAGCCCCAGCATTTT
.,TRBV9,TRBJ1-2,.,CASSVWPGAERGYTF,TGTGCCAGCAGCGTATGGCCGGGCGCCGAGCGGGGCTACACCTTC
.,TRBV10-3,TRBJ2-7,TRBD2,CAITEGIAGGRGEQYF,TGTGCCATCACCGAAGGAATAGCGGGAGGCAGGGGCGAGCAGTACTTC
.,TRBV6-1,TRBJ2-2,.,CASGDTGELFF,TGTGCCAGCGGGGACACCGGGGAGCTGTTTTTT
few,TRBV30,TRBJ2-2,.,CAWRRPTGELFF,TGTGCCTGGAGACGGCCCACCGGGGAGCTGTTTTTT
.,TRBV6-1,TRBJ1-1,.,CASSRGYDTEAFF,TGTGCCAGCAGCAGGGGCTACGACACTGAAGCTTTCTTT
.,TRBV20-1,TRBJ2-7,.,CSARSTDEQYF,TGCAGTGCTAGGTCCACAGACGAGCAGTACTTC
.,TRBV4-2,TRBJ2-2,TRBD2,CASSRGTSEVGELFF,TGTGCCAGCAGTCGGGGGACTAGCGAAGTCGGGGAGCTGTTTTTT
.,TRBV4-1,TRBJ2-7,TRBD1,CASSHAVAGGSYEQYF,TGCGCCAGCAGCCACGCCGTGGCAGGGGGTTCCTACGAGCAGTACTTC
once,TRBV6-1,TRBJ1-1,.,CASSKDRRATEAFF,TGTGCCAGCAGTAAAGACCGGAGGGCCACTGAAGCTTTCTTT
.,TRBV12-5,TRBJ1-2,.,CASGLSYSGGYTF,TGTGCTAGTGGTTTGTCATACTCGGGAGGCTACACCTTC
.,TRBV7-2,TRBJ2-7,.,CASSIQGGEQYF,TGTGCCAGCAGCATTCAGGGAGGCGAGCAGTACTTC
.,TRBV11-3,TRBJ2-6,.,CASSSDSSSSGANVLTF,TGTGCCAGCAGCTCCGACAGTTCTAGCTCTGGGGCCAACGTCCTGACTTTC
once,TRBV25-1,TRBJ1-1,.,CASSERTQGRTEAFF,TGTGCCAGCAGTGAACGGACACAAGGGAGAACTGAAGCTTTCTTT
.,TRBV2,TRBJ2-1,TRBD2,CASRRLAGGPNEQFF,TGTGCCAGCAGGAGACTAGCGGGAGGGCCAAATGAGCAGTTCTTC